The 32 T cell receptor beta chains in this list originate from one sample, sequenced in a study of response to subunit inactivated influenza vaccine. TCRdb re-called the RT-PCR reads through MiXCR, storing one row per CDR3 protein. In the table there are about 780,000 distinct CDR3 sequences, under 20% of which are singletons. Specimen: PBMCs from blood, collected around 5 days after vaccination. These receptors were obtained from a man in his fifties who received an inactivated influenza vaccine.

This clonotype was seen more than once but under ten times. V gene TRBV27 combines with J gene TRBJ2-7; tentative D call: TRBD2 (6 bases). V was trimmed by 3 bases and J by 0 bases, leaving 9 bases between them. CDR3 length: 14 amino acids. Germline V lookup: CDR1 MNHEY, CDR2 SMNVEV (reference sequence). The CDR3 loop is CASSFGGPSYEQYF. The CDR3 region has the DNA TGTGCCAGCAGTTTCGGGGGACCCTCCTACGAGCAGTACTTC.

In its sample, this clonotype was seen a few times. The J gene is TRBJ1-2, the V gene TRBV7-2; tentatively, D is TRBD1 (5 bases). The V end lost 2 bases, the J end lost 4 bases, and 14 bases lay between the germline ends. This CDR3 contains 15 residues. In germline, CDR1 is SGHTA, CDR2 FQGNSA. The CDR3 reads CASSLLSGGGYGYTF. The DNA of the CDR3 is TGTGCCAGCAGCTTACTTTCCGGGGGAGGCTATGGCTACACCTTC.

This clonotype was seen only a few times. This chain uses TRBV29-1 with TRBJ2-7; D may correspond to TRBD1 or TRBD2 (5 bases each). V was cut by 6 bases and J by 4 bases, with 7 bases left in between. Per the germline V gene, CDR1 is SQVTM and CDR2 is ANQGSEA. This CDR3 is 10 amino acids long. The CDR3 region is CSVGEYEQYF. In DNA, the CDR3 is TGCAGCGTGGGGGAATACGAGCAGTACTTC.

In this sample, this clonotype turned up many times. V usage is TRBV12-3 or TRBV12-4 and J usage is TRBJ2-5; D could derive from TRBD1 or TRBD2 (5 bases each). CDR3 size: 14 residues. This CDR3 is CASTGYGAQETQYF. In DNA, the CDR3 is TGTGCGAGTACGGGATATGGGGCCCAAGAGACCCAGTACTTC.

In DNA form, the CDR3 reads TGCAGTGCTAGAGAGGGGTCCGGCAGTGAGGAGACCCAGTACTTC. Amino acids: CSAREGSGSEETQYF. J is TRBJ2-5 and V is TRBV20-1; no firm D call. Between the trimmed V and J ends, which lost 0 bases and 5 bases, there was a span of 16 bases. The CDR3 is made up of 15 amino acids. Germline V lookup: CDR1 DFQATT, CDR2 SNEGSKA (reference sequence).

This clonotype occurred a few times. The J gene is TRBJ1-6, the V gene TRBV6-2 or TRBV6-3; 7 positions agree with TRBD1. V gave up 0 bases and J gave up 2 bases; unmatched junction bases: 16. The CDR3 consists of 21 residues. Germline values: CDR1 MNHEY, CDR2 SVGEGT. CDR3 nucleotides: TGTGCCAGCAGTTACTCTTTGACGAGGGGGCGGAGAGGACCCTATAATTCACCCCTCCACTTT. As protein: CASSYSLTRGRRGPYNSPLHF.

The gene calls are TRBV21-1 and TRBJ1-5; TRBD1, the table's D call, was not compared with the DNA. TRBV21-1 counts as a pseudogene. The CDR3 is made up of 18 amino acids. CDR3 sequence (DNA): TGTGCCAGCAGCAATTCAATTTCAGGGGGCGTGGGCAATCAGCCCCAGCATTTT. Translated, it gives CASSNSISGGVGNQPQHF.

The chain links TRBV29-1 to TRBJ2-7, with 14 nucleotides matching TRBD2. There are 14 residues in the CDR3. CDR1 SQVTM and CDR2 ANQGSEA come from the germline V gene. V lost 6 bases, J lost 4 bases, and 5 bases stayed unmatched. CDR3 nucleotide sequence: TGCAGCGTCGAGGGACTAGCGGGAGTGTACGAGCAGTACTTC. Protein: CSVEGLAGVYEQYF.

The chain links TRBV18 to TRBJ2-2; 9 bases are shared with TRBD1. The CDR3 consists of 18 residues. Germline CDR1 reads KGHSH; CDR2 reads LQKENI. The V and J ends lost 6 bases and 4 bases, in that order; junction bases with no gene match: 15. CDR3 nucleotides: TGTGCCAGCTCGACCGGGACAGGGATATTCCTTTCCACCGGGGAGCTGTTTTTT. Encoded protein: CASSTGTGIFLSTGELFF.

In this sample, this clonotype turned up many times. J is TRBJ2-7 and V is TRBV7-2; D not resolved. The germline V gene has CDR1 SGHTA and CDR2 FQGNSA. Between the trimmed V and J ends, which lost 1 base and 6 bases, there was a span of 10 bases. The CDR3 has 13 amino acids. Here the CDR3 reads CASSLGLGGEQYF. The DNA of the CDR3 is TGTGCCAGCAGCTTAGGCTTAGGCGGCGAGCAGTACTTC.

There are a few counts of this clonotype. The gene calls are TRBV5-1 and TRBJ1-5; maybe TRBD1 (6 bases). The CDR3 contains 15 residues. V was pared by 4 bases and J by 7 bases, with 18 bases between. Germline lookup yields CDR1 SGHRS and CDR2 YFSETQ. DNA of the CDR3: TGCGCCAGCAGCCTACAAACAGGGCTCGGGCAGCCCCAGCATTTT. This translates into CASSLQTGLGQPQHF.

This clonotype has just a few counts. The chain uses TRBV18 and TRBJ1-1; D uncertain. V shed 2 bases and J shed 0 bases, with 10 bases lying between them. From germline, CDR1 is KGHSH and CDR2 LQKENI. CDR3 length: 15 amino acids. The CDR3 region has the DNA TGTGCCAGCTCACCATCTTCCGGCATGAACACTGAAGCTTTCTTT. It is translated as CASSPSSGMNTEAFF.

The chain employs TRBV28 and TRBJ1-4; D is ambiguous. The CDR3 has 14 residues. Between the trimmed V and J ends, which lost 4 bases and 6 bases, there was a span of 12 bases. Looked up from germline, CDR1 is MDHEN and CDR2 is SYDVKM. In DNA form, the CDR3 reads TGTGCCAGCAGTTCCGGACTGCGCCATGAAAAACTGTTTTTT. As protein: CASSSGLRHEKLFF.

This clonotype was seen a few times. This sequence joins TRBV2 and TRBJ1-6; 10 nucleotides agree with TRBD1. This CDR3 has 14 residues. Germline assignment: CDR1 SNHLY and CDR2 FYNNEI. V lost 9 bases, J lost 10 bases, and 9 bases stayed unmatched. CDR3 protein: CARRTDRGDSPLHF. CDR3 sequence (DNA): TGTGCCAGAAGGACGGACAGGGGGGACTCACCCCTCCACTTT.

This clonotype came up many times. The rearrangement links TRBV7-2 to TRBJ1-2; a weak D match, TRBD1 (5 bases). The CDR3 has 14 residues. Germline-derived CDR1 and CDR2 are SGHTA and FQGNSA. Trimming stripped 0 bases from V and 6 bases from J, with 11 bases between. Written as DNA, the CDR3 is TGTGCCAGCAGCTTAGCCGGGGGTAAGAATGGCTACACCTTC. Amino acid sequence: CASSLAGGKNGYTF.

The sample holds a few counts of this clonotype. The genes are TRBV7-2 and TRBJ2-7; 9 nucleotides agree with TRBD2. This CDR3 is 20 amino acids long. In germline, CDR1 is SGHTA, CDR2 FQGNSA. V dropped 0 bases and J dropped 2; count of bases not matched to a gene: 17. The chain's CDR3 is CASSLAPGGSAGGRPYEQYF. The CDR3 DNA reads as TGTGCCAGCAGCTTAGCACCGGGGGGGTCAGCGGGAGGACGTCCCTACGAGCAGTACTTC.

The chain uses TRBV5-1 and TRBJ1-1; D is unclear. The CDR3 is 15 amino acids. Trimming left V 4 bases short and J 0 bases short, with 13 bases between. Germline V gene data show CDR1 as SGHRS and CDR2 as YFSETQ. The CDR3, as DNA: TGCGCCAGCAGCCTGGGTGTCGCGGTGAACACTGAAGCTTTCTTT. Translated, it gives CASSLGVAVNTEAFF.

The table lists this clonotype with a few counts. This chain uses TRBV5-1 with TRBJ2-3; D could derive from TRBD1 or TRBD2 (5 bases each). The germline CDR1 and CDR2 sequences are SGHRS and YFSETQ. With 5 bases removed from V and 4 bases from J, the gap between germline ends came to 23 bases. This CDR3 contains 17 residues. CDR3 bases: TGCGCCAGCAGAACCGGGGCCATCCCGGGAATCGCAGATACGCAGTATTTT. Translated: CASRTGAIPGIADTQYF.

This chain links TRBV9 with TRBJ2-5, with 8 bases fitting TRBD1. The V gene's germline CDR1 is SGDLS and CDR2 YYNGEE. The CDR3 has 16 amino acids. Unmatched junction bases numbered 10, after V lost 2 bases and J lost 4 bases. CDR3 in amino acids: CASSVVSTGTGETQYF. CDR3 sequence (DNA): TGTGCCAGCAGCGTCGTTTCCACAGGGACAGGAGAGACCCAGTACTTC.

As concerns this clonotype: At one of its ends the junction is not consistent with the germline gene, which may arise from a read error. The V call is TRBV28, the J call TRBJ2-2, with a weak D call TRBD1 (5 bases). Germline CDR1 MDHEN, CDR2 SYDVKM. The CDR3 has 14 amino acids. As DNA, the CDR3 is TGTTCCAGCAGAACCGACAGGAACACCGGGGAGCTGTTTTTT. Its protein product is CSSRTDRNTGELFF.

This rearrangement joins TRBV29-1 to TRBJ2-7; 7 bases agree with TRBD2. CDR1 and CDR2 (germline): SQVTM, ANQGSEA. CDR3 length: 12 residues. Trimming at V came to 7 bases and at J to 3 bases, leaving 6 bases not matched to a gene. The CDR3 nucleotides read TGCAGCGCGGCGGGGGATAGCTACGAGCAGTACTTC. Protein sequence: CSAAGDSYEQYF.

V gene TRBV6-1 combines with J gene TRBJ2-1, with 11 bases fitting TRBD1. This CDR3 spans 15 amino acids. Germline V CDR1 and CDR2: MNHNS, SASEGT. V dropped 3 bases and J dropped 10; count of bases not matched to a gene: 8. The CDR3 sequence is CASSERDRGDREQFF. The CDR3 DNA is TGTGCCAGCAGTGAGCGGGACAGGGGGGATCGGGAGCAGTTCTTC.

This clonotype occurred a few times. This chain links TRBV4-2 with TRBJ2-3; a possible D gene is TRBD1 (5 bases). Deletions cut 6 bases from V and 3 bases from J, with 13 bases between. The CDR3 is 14 residues long. In germline, CDR1 is LGHNA, CDR2 YNFKEQ. The chain's CDR3 is CASRPATGTDTQYF. The CDR3 nucleotides read TGTGCCAGCAGACCAGCAACAGGAACAGATACGCAGTATTTT.

The J gene is TRBJ2-3, the V gene TRBV7-9; possibly TRBD1 or TRBD2 for D (6 bases each). CDR3 size: 16 residues. Germline CDR1 reads SEHNR; CDR2 reads FQNEAQ (reference sequence). Trimming shortened V by 1 base and J by 2 bases, and 13 bases separated the two germline ends. The CDR3 sequence is CASSLVSGAPTDTQYF. DNA for the CDR3: TGTGCCAGCAGCTTAGTATCGGGGGCGCCCACAGATACGCAGTATTTT.

The chain employs TRBV20-1 and TRBJ2-7; D may correspond to TRBD1 or TRBD2 (5 bases each). Deletions cut 0 bases from V and 3 bases from J, with 21 bases between. Per the germline V gene, CDR1 is DFQATT and CDR2 is SNEGSKA (reference sequence). This CDR3 contains 17 residues. This chain's CDR3 is CSARDRRSWGSVYEQYF. CDR3 in DNA: TGCAGTGCTAGAGATCGGCGGAGTTGGGGGAGTGTCTACGAGCAGTACTTC.

This clonotype was recorded at least ten times. The gene calls are TRBV12-3 or TRBV12-4 and TRBJ1-2, with D tentatively TRBD1 (5 bases). V was shortened by 6 bases and J by 8 bases, with 16 bases between the two germline ends. The CDR3 covers 13 residues. DNA of the CDR3: TGTGCCAGCAGCCCCGGGGGAGGGAAGGGCTACACCTTC. It translates to CASSPGGGKGYTF.

The chain combines TRBV27 with TRBJ2-1; 9 nucleotides agree with TRBD2. The CDR3 has 16 amino acids. Germline values: CDR1 MNHEY, CDR2 SMNVEV (reference sequence). The V and J ends lost 5 bases and 5 bases, in that order; junction bases with no gene match: 10. CDR3 residues: CASSPRSGSLDNEQFF. The CDR3, as DNA: TGTGCCAGCAGTCCCCGTAGCGGGAGCCTCGACAATGAGCAGTTCTTC.

This chain uses TRBV28 with TRBJ2-7; 10 nucleotides agree with TRBD1. Losses at the gene ends were 5 bases for V and 6 bases for J; bases not matched to a gene: 4. This CDR3 is built from 13 residues. Germline CDR1 MDHEN, CDR2 SYDVKM. CDR3 region: CASSLTGGIEQYF. The CDR3 DNA follows: TGTGCCAGCAGTCTGACAGGGGGCATCGAGCAGTACTTC.

The rearrangement joins TRBV20-1 to TRBJ2-5; a possible D gene is TRBD1 (6 bases). Looked up from germline, CDR1 is DFQATT and CDR2 is SNEGSKA (reference sequence). CDR3 size: 14 residues. Trimming shortened V by 6 bases and J by 5 bases, and 19 bases separated the two germline ends. Here the CDR3 DNA reads TGCAGTGCCCGGGGTGGGGGCGGCGGGGAGACCCAGTACTTC. This codes for CSARGGGGGETQYF.

The chain recombines TRBV20-1 with TRBJ2-3; maybe TRBD2 (5 bases). The germline gives CDR1 DFQATT, CDR2 SNEGSKA (reference sequence). V was pared by 0 bases and J by 6 bases, with 10 bases between. The CDR3 spans 13 residues. This chain's CDR3 is CSARDWEWDTQYF. DNA for the CDR3: TGCAGTGCTAGAGATTGGGAGTGGGATACGCAGTATTTT.

The chain recombines TRBV12-3 or TRBV12-4 with TRBJ2-2, with D maybe TRBD1 (5 bases). V was trimmed by 3 bases and J by 2 bases, leaving 10 bases between them. The CDR3 loop spans 15 amino acids. The CDR3 sequence: CASSFWQGNTGELFF. DNA of the CDR3: TGTGCCAGCAGTTTCTGGCAGGGTAACACCGGGGAGCTGTTTTTT.

The V gene is TRBV4-3, the J gene TRBJ1-4; D is perhaps TRBD1 (6 bases). Per germline, CDR1 LGHNA and CDR2 YSLEER. CDR3 length equals 15 residues. V lost 1 base and J 6 bases, leaving 12 bases between the germline ends. The CDR3 sequence: CASSQGRDTYEKLFF. DNA for the CDR3: TGCGCCAGCAGCCAAGGCCGGGACACCTATGAAAAACTGTTTTTT.